The sequence of this T cell receptor (beta chain) was determined in a study of blood T cell repertoires in COVID-19. In the authors' methods: Reference gene primer amplification in the assay estimated nucleated cell counts. Assay: immunoSEQ multiplex PCR; the TCRdb copy retains only in-frame clones and omits some. That table gives V, J and clone size, and the DNA gave D and trimming. The sample has nearly 25,000 clones, 92% seen once. CDR1 is MNHEY and CDR2 is SVGEGT in the germline V gene. The CDR3 runs to 16 residues. The V gene lost 2 bases and the J gene lost 9 bases, with 17 bases spanning the gap.

The sequenced sample was peripheral blood. V is TRBV6-2 or TRBV6-3 and J is TRBJ1-6; D possibly corresponds to TRBD1 (5 bases). The TCR sequence derives from a man between 70 and 80 years old with active COVID-19. CDR3 bases: TGTGCCAGCAGTTACCGGGACTCGGAGGGTGGTTCACCCCTCCACTTT. Amino acids: CASSYRDSEGGSPLHF.